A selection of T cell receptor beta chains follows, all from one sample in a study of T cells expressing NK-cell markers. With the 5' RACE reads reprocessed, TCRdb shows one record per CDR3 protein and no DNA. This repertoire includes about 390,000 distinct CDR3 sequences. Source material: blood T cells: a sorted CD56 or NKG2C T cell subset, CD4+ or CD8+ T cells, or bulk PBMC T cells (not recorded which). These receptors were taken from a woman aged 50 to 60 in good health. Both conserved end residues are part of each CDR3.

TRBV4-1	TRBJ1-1	CASSPPTGGVETEAFF
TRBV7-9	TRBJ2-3	CASSLFLAGGTDTQYF
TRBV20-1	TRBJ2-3	CSAISRELSTDTQYF
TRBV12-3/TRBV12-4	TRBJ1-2	CASSSDNYGYTF
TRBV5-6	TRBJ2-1	CASSYLGQGAYNEQFF
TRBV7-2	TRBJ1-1	CASSLAGEGGGTEAFF
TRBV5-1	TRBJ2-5	CASSSWQGTGREGETQYF
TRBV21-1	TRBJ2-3	CASPWGKGQFTDTQYF
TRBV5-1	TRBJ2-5	CASSPGLAGGSVSETQYF
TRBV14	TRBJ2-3	CASSKVGADTQYF
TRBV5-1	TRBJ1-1	CASSPTGGPEAFF
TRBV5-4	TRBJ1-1	CASSKDTYEAFF
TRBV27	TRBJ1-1	CASSPIPVSYTEAFF
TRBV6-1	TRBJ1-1	CASSDRQMNTEAFF
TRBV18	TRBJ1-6	CASSPLDSYNSPLHF
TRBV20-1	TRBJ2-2	CSARRAGANTGELFF
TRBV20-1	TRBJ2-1	CSLEADPQTYNEQFF
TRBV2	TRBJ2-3	CASSEGPLLTSTDTQYF
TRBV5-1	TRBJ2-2	CASRINPSGNTGELFF
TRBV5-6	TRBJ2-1	CASSRPGLVHNEQFF
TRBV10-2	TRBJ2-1	CASQLAGHDEQFF
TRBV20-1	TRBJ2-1	CSARGGVEGRFEQFF
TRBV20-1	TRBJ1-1	CSASGWDKGANTEAFF
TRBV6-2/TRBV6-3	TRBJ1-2	CASISLRGRGDYGYTF
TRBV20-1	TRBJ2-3	CSVRGRGSTDTQYF
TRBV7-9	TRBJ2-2	CASSEAGNTGELFF
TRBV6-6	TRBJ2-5	CASSYGAGAETQYF
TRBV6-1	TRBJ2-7	CASILFNEQYF
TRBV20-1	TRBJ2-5	CSAQLWGAAVQETQYF
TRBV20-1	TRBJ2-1	CSARDHFGTGTYNEQFF
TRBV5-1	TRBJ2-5	CASSMAMDQETQYF
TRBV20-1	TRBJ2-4	CSALVTGAANLGIQYF
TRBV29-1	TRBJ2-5	CSVEGDLQRGEETQYF
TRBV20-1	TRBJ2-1	CSARDSSGRAPGNEQFF
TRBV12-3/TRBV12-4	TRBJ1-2	CASSFQEAHGYTF
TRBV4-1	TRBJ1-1	CASSDPQGPPNTEAFF
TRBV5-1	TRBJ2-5	CASSPPGGGKETQYF
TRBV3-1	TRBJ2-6	CASSHLAGSSGANVLTF
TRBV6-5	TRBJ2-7	CASSYWDRPYEQYF
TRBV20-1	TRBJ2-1	CSASGEIYNEQFF
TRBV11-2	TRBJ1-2	CASSLDPVNYGYTF
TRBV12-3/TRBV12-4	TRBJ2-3	CASSSGLLAQYF
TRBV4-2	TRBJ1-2	CASSQAGADYGYTF
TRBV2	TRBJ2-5	CASSEEVGGPLETQYF
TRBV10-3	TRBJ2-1	CAISESLVAGNEQFF
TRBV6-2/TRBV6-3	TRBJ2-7	CASSYPKYEQYF
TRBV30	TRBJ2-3	CAWSRSGSTDTQYF
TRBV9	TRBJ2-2	CASSVAGTSLYTGELFF
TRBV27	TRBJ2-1	CASSGFGTGGYEQFF
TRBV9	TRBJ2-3	CASSAQGWNTQYF
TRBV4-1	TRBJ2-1	CASSRGLMGGNEQFF
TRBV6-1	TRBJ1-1	CASSDGPGEAFF
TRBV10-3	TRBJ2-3	CAIRAGGVTDTQYF
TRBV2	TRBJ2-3	CASSEGFTPPGTQYF
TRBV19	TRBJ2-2	CASSIGGGWTGELFF
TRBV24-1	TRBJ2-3	CATSDLPRQGYTDTQYF
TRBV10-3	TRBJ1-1	CAIRDGNTEAFF
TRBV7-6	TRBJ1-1	CASSLQGGGAFF
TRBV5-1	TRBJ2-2	CASSWGVGVGELFF
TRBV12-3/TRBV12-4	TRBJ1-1	CASSLTWRGVDAFF